This T cell receptor beta chain emerged from a study of cytomegalovirus exposure and HLA in healthy donors. In the PCR, 60 Vbeta and 13 Jbeta primers were used. Sequenced by immunoSEQ multiplex PCR; TCRdb stores in-frame clones only, minus some. This sample carries approximately 170,000 clones, approximately 71% of them seen once, and the ten largest clones take approximately 1.5%. Germline CDR1 SGHAT, CDR2 FQNNGV. V trimming: 4 bases; J trimming: 9 bases; junction bases outside the gene matches: 11. The CDR3 is 15 residues long. The rearrangement links TRBV11-2 to TRBJ2-1; 8 bases match TRBD1. The source of this sequence is a girl aged 10-17 years in good health and CMV-seronegative. The sequenced sample consisted of PBMCs. The CDR3 reads CASSSQTGALSEQFF. In DNA, the CDR3 is TGTGCCAGCAGCTCACAGACAGGGGCCTTAAGTGAGCAGTTCTTC.